Shown below are 25 T cell receptor beta chains from a single sample sequenced in a study of OX40 agonist ivuxolimab in advanced cancers. Sequencing was performed with immunoSEQ multiplex PCR; in TCRdb, only in-frame clones are kept and a portion is missing. This sample carries 20,000 or so clones, approximately 90% of them seen once, and the ten largest clones take roughly 14%. The sample was CD4+ or CD8+ T cells sorted from blood, taken in a trial of the OX40 agonist ivuxolimab. The receptors were gathered from an adult with an advanced solid tumor such as melanoma, head and neck, liver or kidney cancer.

The V and J genes are TRBV10-3 and TRBJ2-7; D unclear. With 0 bases removed from V and 7 bases from J, the gap between germline ends came to 7 bases. CDR3 length equals 12 residues. CDR1 is ENHRY, CDR2 SYGVKD, per germline. The CDR3 bases are TGTGCCATCAGTGAGTCAGAGGTTGAGCAGTACTTC. Translation: CAISESEVEQYF.

The V and J genes are TRBV27 and TRBJ2-5; D ambiguous. The CDR3 runs to 14 residues. Germline values: CDR1 MNHEY, CDR2 SMNVEV (reference sequence). Trimming took 1 base from V and 4 from J, leaving 10 bases between them. The CDR3 sequence: CASSLYHSRETQYF. DNA for the CDR3: TGTGCCAGCAGTTTATACCACTCCCGAGAGACCCAGTACTTC.

The V gene is TRBV28, the J gene TRBJ1-5, with D unresolved. The ends were cut back, 4 bases at V and 7 bases at J, with 23 bases in the middle. CDR1 is MDHEN and CDR2 is SYDVKM in the germline V gene. CDR3 length: 17 residues. CDR3 region: CASSYLTEGGWRQPQHF. The CDR3 nucleotides read TGTGCCAGCAGTTATTTAACGGAGGGAGGATGGAGGCAGCCCCAGCATTTT.

The CDR3 DNA sequence: TGTGCCCGCCGCGGGCGGGGGTCCGGGGATACGCAGTATTTT. It yields the protein CARRGRGSGDTQYF. The V call is TRBV2, the J call TRBJ2-3, with 7 bases lining up with TRBD2. The germline gives CDR1 SNHLY, CDR2 FYNNEI. This CDR3 has 14 residues. The trim removed 11 bases at V and 6 bases at J, leaving 14 bases unmatched.

This chain links TRBV27 with TRBJ1-5; 8 nucleotides align to TRBD1. V lost 5 bases to trimming and J lost 2 bases; unmatched junction nucleotides: 2. CDR3 length: 14 residues. Germline lookup yields CDR1 MNHEY and CDR2 SMNVEV (reference sequence). The CDR3: CASSLTGGNQPQHF. The DNA for the CDR3 is TGTGCCAGCAGTCTGACAGGGGGCAATCAGCCCCAGCATTTT.

This chain connects TRBV4-1 to TRBJ1-1; possibly TRBD1 for D (6 bases). The germline V and J ends were trimmed by 4 bases and 0 bases, with 18 bases remaining between them. Germline V gives CDR1 MGHRA, CDR2 YSYEKL. The CDR3 covers 17 residues. This CDR3 reads CASSPRQDYGMNTEAFF. The CDR3 DNA follows: TGCGCCAGCAGCCCTCGACAGGACTACGGGATGAACACTGAAGCTTTCTTT.

This chain connects TRBV30 to TRBJ2-7; no reliable D call. Germline V lookup: CDR1 GTSNPN, CDR2 SVGIG (reference sequence). Between the trimmed V and J ends, which lost 3 bases and 2 bases, there was a span of 8 bases. This CDR3 comprises 12 residues. The CDR3, as DNA: TGTGCCTGGAGCTACCAGCCCTACGAGCAGTACTTC. This gives the protein CAWSYQPYEQYF.

The rearrangement joins TRBV6-6 to TRBJ2-2; D is undetermined. Germline CDR1 MNHNY, CDR2 SVGAGI (reference sequence). The V and J ends lost 0 bases and 2 bases respectively, with 1 base between them. This CDR3 has 13 amino acids. Here the CDR3 DNA reads TGTGCCAGCAGTTACTCCAACACCGGGGAGCTGTTTTTT. It specifies CASSYSNTGELFF.

The CDR3: CASSYGPEQFF. The CDR3 DNA follows: TGTGCCAGCAGCTATGGACCGGAGCAGTTCTTC. This sequence joins TRBV7-9 and TRBJ2-1; no definite D call. Trimming left V 4 bases short and J 10 bases short, with 8 bases between. The germline V gene has CDR1 SEHNR and CDR2 FQNEAQ (reference sequence). The CDR3 covers 11 residues.

This clone has a single count. The V and J genes are TRBV5-1 and TRBJ1-1; D remains unclear. The CDR3 spans 12 residues. The V gene lost 0 bases and the J gene lost 10 bases, with 10 bases spanning the gap. Germline loops: CDR1 SGHRS, CDR2 YFSETQ. CDR3 sequence (DNA): TGCGCCAGCAGCTTGGGGACCCTGGGAGCTTTCTTT. Protein product: CASSLGTLGAFF.

The chain recombines TRBV9 with TRBJ2-1; the D gene is possibly TRBD1 (5 bases). Germline V gives CDR1 SGDLS, CDR2 YYNGEE. V gave up 0 bases and J gave up 6 bases, with 7 bases separating them. The CDR3 extends over 13 amino acids. This CDR3 reads CASSVGQPNEQFF. The DNA for the CDR3 is TGTGCCAGCAGCGTAGGACAGCCCAATGAGCAGTTCTTC.

This sequence joins TRBV5-4 and TRBJ1-6, with 7 positions matching TRBD1. This CDR3 spans 14 amino acids. Losses at the gene ends were 2 bases for V and 7 bases for J; bases not matched to a gene: 3. The germline V gene has CDR1 SGHNT and CDR2 YYREEE (reference sequence). The CDR3 DNA reads TGTGCCAGCAGCTTCGGGACAGCCAATTCACCCCTCCACTTT. Amino acid sequence: CASSFGTANSPLHF.

By frequency in the sample, this clone is large. V and J are TRBV30 and TRBJ2-3; D could derive from TRBD1 or TRBD2 (5 bases each). The CDR3 spans 14 residues. The V end was cut by 0 bases, the J end by 4 bases, with 11 bases between. CDR1 is GTSNPN and CDR2 is SVGIG in the germline V gene (reference sequence). The CDR3 DNA is TGTGCCTGGAGTGTGGGCCGAGGGGCAGATACGCAGTATTTT. Its protein is CAWSVGRGADTQYF.

The rearrangement links TRBV2 to TRBJ1-1, with D uncertain. Germline assignment: CDR1 SNHLY and CDR2 FYNNEI. The ends were cut back, 2 bases at V and 7 bases at J, with 11 bases in the middle. The CDR3 has 13 residues. CDR3 sequence reads: CASSESEFREAFF. The CDR3 DNA is TGTGCCAGCAGTGAAAGCGAATTCCGTGAAGCTTTCTTT.

The genes are TRBV29-1 and TRBJ2-3; 7 bases are a match to TRBD1. This CDR3 has 13 residues. The trim removed 7 bases at V and 2 bases at J, leaving 6 bases unmatched. Germline V gives CDR1 SQVTM, CDR2 ANQGSEA. The DNA for the CDR3 is TGCAGCGGGAGGACAGGAGACACAGATACGCAGTATTTT. Residues: CSGRTGDTDTQYF.

This clone was counted a single time. V is TRBV27 and J is TRBJ1-5, with D uncertain. Germline V lookup: CDR1 MNHEY, CDR2 SMNVEV (reference sequence). The CDR3 loop spans 15 amino acids. V was pared by 8 bases and J by 4 bases, with 18 bases between. DNA of the CDR3: TGTGCCAGCGGGTCCCTCGGTCGGTTAAATCAGCCCCAGCATTTT. The encoded protein is CASGSLGRLNQPQHF.

This chain uses TRBV9 with TRBJ2-1; 8 nucleotides align to TRBD1. The germline CDR1 and CDR2 sequences are SGDLS and YYNGEE. V gave up 4 bases and J gave up 3 bases; unmatched junction bases: 6. The CDR3 extends over 15 amino acids. The CDR3 loop reads CASSTGQGRYNEQFF. The CDR3 DNA reads TGTGCCAGCAGCACCGGACAGGGCCGCTACAATGAGCAGTTCTTC. The full variable domain, in which reference TRBV9 and TRBJ2-1 provide the parts outside the CDR3, is DSGVTQTPKHLITATGQRVTLRCSPRSGDLSVYWYQQSLDQGLQFLIQYYNGEERAKGNILERFSAQQFPDLHSELNLSSLELGDSALYFCASSTGQGRYNEQFFGPGTRLTVL.

The chain carries TRBV6-6 and TRBJ2-7; the D gene is possibly TRBD1 (6 bases). The CDR3 spans 15 residues. CDR1 is MNHNY, CDR2 SVGAGI, per germline (reference sequence). The germline V and J ends were trimmed by 0 bases and 1 base, with 10 bases remaining between them. DNA for the CDR3: TGTGCCAGCAGTTACTCGACAGGTCCGTCCTACGAGCAGTACTTC. Its protein product is CASSYSTGPSYEQYF.

The chain combines TRBV27 with TRBJ2-1, with 7 bases matching TRBD2. This CDR3 is built from 14 residues. Germline V lookup: CDR1 MNHEY, CDR2 SMNVEV (reference sequence). V gave up 2 bases and J gave up 2 bases; unmatched junction bases: 0. This CDR3 is CASSLSGTYNEQFF. DNA of the CDR3: TGTGCCAGCAGTTTAAGCGGGACCTACAATGAGCAGTTCTTC.

About this clone: Additional DNA sequences in this sample encode the identical CDR3. J is TRBJ2-5 and V is TRBV7-4; D not certain. This CDR3 spans 14 amino acids. Trimming shortened V by 3 bases and J by 2 bases, and 10 bases separated the two germline ends. Looked up from germline, CDR1 is SGHVT and CDR2 is SQSDAQ. The CDR3 here is CASSFLGFQETQYF. The CDR3 DNA reads as TGTGCCAGCAGCTTTCTGGGATTTCAAGAGACCCAGTACTTC.

V and J are TRBV19 and TRBJ1-4; D unresolved. This CDR3 is built from 15 residues. The ends were cut back, 5 bases at V and 8 bases at J, with 18 bases in the middle. Germline lookup yields CDR1 LNHDA and CDR2 SQIVND (reference sequence). CDR3 protein: CASSLLGGSEEKLFF. CDR3 in DNA: TGTGCCAGTAGTTTACTGGGAGGTAGTGAGGAAAAACTGTTTTTT.

The chain joins TRBV11-2 to TRBJ2-1, with 13 bases lining up with TRBD2. V gave up 1 base and J gave up 1 base; unmatched junction bases: 7. This CDR3 has 19 amino acids. Germline assignment: CDR1 SGHAT and CDR2 FQNNGV. The CDR3 DNA sequence: TGTGCCAGCAGCTTAGGCCCCGGACTAGCGGGAGTTTCCTACAATGAGCAGTTCTTC. It is translated as CASSLGPGLAGVSYNEQFF.

The V call is TRBV4-1, the J call TRBJ2-1, with 8 bases matching TRBD1. After removal of 6 bases from V and 2 bases from J, the junction contained 9 bases not matched to a gene. The germline CDR1 and CDR2 sequences are MGHRA and YSYEKL. CDR3 size: 16 residues. The CDR3 DNA sequence: TGCGCCAGCAGTCTGGGAGACAGGGGCACCTACAATGAGCAGTTCTTC. This gives the protein CASSLGDRGTYNEQFF.

This rearrangement joins TRBV19 to TRBJ1-1; D unresolved. The V gene's germline CDR1 is LNHDA and CDR2 SQIVND (reference sequence). This CDR3 has 12 amino acids. V was shortened by 5 bases and J by 3 bases, with 7 bases between the two germline ends. The CDR3 loop is CASSAMYTEAFF. CDR3 coding DNA: TGTGCCAGTAGTGCGATGTACACTGAAGCTTTCTTT.

This clone was found once. CDR3 in DNA: TGTGCCAGCAGCTTACGAGGGCCCGCCTACGAGCAGTACTTC. Its translation is CASSLRGPAYEQYF. V usage is TRBV5-4 and J usage is TRBJ2-7, with a weak D call TRBD2 (5 bases). V shed 2 bases and J shed 2 bases, with 11 bases lying between them. Germline values: CDR1 SGHNT, CDR2 YYREEE (reference sequence). The CDR3 length is 14 residues.